These T cell receptor beta chains were read from a single sample in a study of blood T cell repertoires in COVID-19. Here immunoSEQ multiplex PCR was the method, and the copy in TCRdb shows in-frame clones only, minus some. The profile shows fewer than 130,000 clones, 76% of them singletons. Material: peripheral blood. The receptor set was obtained from a woman older than 75 with acute or convalescent COVID-19. CDR3s include the opening cysteine and the closing phenylalanine or tryptophan. The order of the fields is V gene, clone size, CDR3 protein. The listing skips clone size in some rows; elsewhere it reads once, few, many or a size class.

V gene: TRBV19; clone size: few; CDR3 protein: CASSSGQENNEQFF
V gene: TRBV4-3; clone size: NA; CDR3 protein: CASSQSLLSGRTYNEQFF
V gene: TRBV5-8; clone size: NA; CDR3 protein: CASSSGRGTYEQYF
V gene: TRBV3-1/TRBV3-2; clone size: few; CDR3 protein: CASSQGSGGLAPYNEQFF
V gene: TRBV25-1; clone size: NA; CDR3 protein: CASSGLYTEAFF
V gene: TRBV9; clone size: NA; CDR3 protein: CASSAGQGVRTGELFF
V gene: TRBV10-3; clone size: NA; CDR3 protein: CAISDMGGNTEAFF
V gene: TRBV5-6; clone size: NA; CDR3 protein: CASSLTVYGYEQYF
V gene: TRBV6-5; clone size: NA; CDR3 protein: CASTPGGRNYGYTF
V gene: TRBV30; clone size: NA; CDR3 protein: CAWSPNRDGYTF
V gene: TRBV19; clone size: NA; CDR3 protein: CASRETSGRNTQYF
V gene: TRBV2; clone size: NA; CDR3 protein: CASSGQGLNQPQHF
V gene: TRBV6-6; clone size: NA; CDR3 protein: CASSPTGANVLTF
V gene: TRBV23-1; clone size: NA; CDR3 protein: CASSHYTAYEQYF
V gene: TRBV20-1; clone size: NA; CDR3 protein: CSASIAGSGANVLTF
V gene: TRBV4-1; clone size: NA; CDR3 protein: CASSQVRLAGEAGGSYNEQFF
V gene: TRBV7-2; clone size: once; CDR3 protein: CASSPSRDRVPQPQHF
V gene: TRBV5-1; clone size: NA; CDR3 protein: CASSFRTSGYNEQFF
V gene: TRBV9; clone size: once; CDR3 protein: CASSAGQDYEQYF
V gene: TRBV19; clone size: NA; CDR3 protein: CASSRDRGYYEQYF
V gene: TRBV7-9; clone size: few; CDR3 protein: CASSLGGEAYYGYTF
V gene: TRBV4-1; clone size: NA; CDR3 protein: CASSPITGSSYEQYF
V gene: TRBV30; clone size: NA; CDR3 protein: CAWSVLGRGQHQPQHF
V gene: TRBV19; clone size: NA; CDR3 protein: CASSSIEGSQHF
V gene: TRBV11-1; clone size: NA; CDR3 protein: CASSLALGAPKAFF
V gene: TRBV19; clone size: NA; CDR3 protein: CASKGQVQPQHF
V gene: TRBV14; clone size: NA; CDR3 protein: CASSQDRGRIYEQYF
V gene: TRBV6-1; clone size: NA; CDR3 protein: CASSEELAGVHSYEQYF
V gene: TRBV6-2/TRBV6-3; clone size: NA; CDR3 protein: CASSSTGGFYGYTF
V gene: TRBV7-9; clone size: NA; CDR3 protein: CASSLQANTEAFF
V gene: TRBV2; clone size: NA; CDR3 protein: CASNSDRGIEETQYF